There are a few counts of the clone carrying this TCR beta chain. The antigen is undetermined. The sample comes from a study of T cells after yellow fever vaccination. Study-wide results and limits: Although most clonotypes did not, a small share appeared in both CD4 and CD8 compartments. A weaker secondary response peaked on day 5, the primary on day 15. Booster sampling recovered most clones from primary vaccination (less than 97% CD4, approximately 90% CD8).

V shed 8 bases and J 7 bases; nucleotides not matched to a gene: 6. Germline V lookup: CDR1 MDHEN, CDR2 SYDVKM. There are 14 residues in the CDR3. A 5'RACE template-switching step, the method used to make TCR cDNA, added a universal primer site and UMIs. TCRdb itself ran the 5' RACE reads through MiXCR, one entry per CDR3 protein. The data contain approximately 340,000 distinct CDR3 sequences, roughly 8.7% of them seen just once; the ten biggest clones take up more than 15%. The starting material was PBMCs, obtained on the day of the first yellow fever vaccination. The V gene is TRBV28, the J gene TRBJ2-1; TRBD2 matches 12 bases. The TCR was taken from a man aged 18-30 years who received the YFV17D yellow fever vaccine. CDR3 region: CASSTSGGSNEQFF. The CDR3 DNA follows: TGTGCCAGCTCGACTAGCGGGGGTTCAAATGAGCAGTTCTTC.